Listed below are T cell receptor beta chains from one sample, sequenced in a study of identical twins. TCRdb analysed the 5' RACE reads with MiXCR anew, one entry per CDR3 protein. The data hold some 460,000 distinct CDR3 sequences, with 12% to 15% observed a single time. The same sample was also studied in work on yellow fever vaccine responses in identical twins.

The specimen was CD4+ T cells sorted from blood. All receptors come from a woman under 30 in good health. CDR3s include the opening cysteine and the closing phenylalanine or tryptophan. A D gene is named only where the DNA matches it firmly. Clone size is not always given. Where it is, it says once, few, many or a class for expanded clones.

>few|.|TRBJ1-4|TRBV5-1
TGCGCCAGCAGCTTGGAGGGCAGTCAAAATGAAAAACTGTTTTTT
CASSLEGSQNEKLFF
>many|TRBD1|TRBJ1-2|TRBV7-3
TGTGCCAGCAGCTCGGACAGGGGGTATGGCTACACCTTC
CASSSDRGYGYTF
>.|TRBD2|TRBJ2-6|TRBV7-2
TGTGCCAGCAGCCGACTAGCGGCCTCTGGGGCCAACGTCCTGACTTTC
CASSRLAASGANVLTF
>.|TRBD2|TRBJ2-7|TRBV6-1
TGTGCCAGCAGAACTCTAGCGGAAGCTTTCGAGCAGTACTTC
CASRTLAEAFEQYF
>.|TRBD1|TRBJ2-1|TRBV24-1
TGTGCCACCAGTGACCGGGACAGATCCTACAATGAGCAGTTCTTC
CATSDRDRSYNEQFF
>few|.|TRBJ2-3|TRBV12-3/TRBV12-4
TGTGCCAGCAGTTTAGTGGGAGTGGTGGATACGCAGTATTTT
CASSLVGVVDTQYF
>few|TRBD1|TRBJ2-1|TRBV6-1
TGTGCCAGCAGTGTCTTACAGGGGGCAGGGGAGCAGTTCTTC
CASSVLQGAGEQFF
>.|TRBD2|TRBJ2-3|TRBV5-4
TGTGCCAGCAGCTTGGGGGGAATGTGGGACTACACAGATACGCAGTATTTT
CASSLGGMWDYTDTQYF
>few|.|TRBJ2-3|TRBV28
TGTGCCAGCAGTTCCGCCCCCCTGACGCAGTATTTT
CASSSAPLTQYF
>few|TRBD1|TRBJ2-2|TRBV5-1
TGCGCCACCACGACAGGGATGGGCACCGGGGAGCTGTTTTTT
CATTTGMGTGELFF
>.|.|TRBJ1-2|TRBV7-9
TGTGCCAGCAGCTTAGTGGAAGCACCTAACTATGGCTACACCTTC
CASSLVEAPNYGYTF
>few|TRBD2|TRBJ2-7|TRBV20-1
TGCAGTGCTCTTGCTGGGGGGACTAGTTTCATCGAGCAGTACTTC
CSALAGGTSFIEQYF
>.|.|TRBJ1-4|TRBV4-2
TGTGCCAGCAGCCGCGGGGGCGAAGATGAAAAACTGTTTTTT
CASSRGGEDEKLFF
>many|TRBD1|TRBJ1-5|TRBV12-3/TRBV12-4
TGTGCCAGCAGTTCCCGGCAGGGGGTTCAGCCCCAGCATTTT
CASSSRQGVQPQHF
>.|TRBD2|TRBJ2-1|TRBV9
TGTGCCAGCAAGCGGGACCCTGCTCGGGATGAGCAGTTCTTC
CASKRDPARDEQFF
>few|.|TRBJ1-1|TRBV11-2
TGTGCCAGCAGCCCGTCCGGGGGGGCTTTCTTT
CASSPSGGAFF
>few|.|TRBJ1-2|TRBV5-1
TGCGCCAGCAGGACAGACCAAGCTAACTATGGCTACACCTTC
CASRTDQANYGYTF
>few|.|TRBJ1-1|TRBV6-5
TGTGCCAGCAGTTCTAATATCAAAATCGGGGGTGACACTGAAGCTTTCTTT
CASSSNIKIGGDTEAFF
>few|.|TRBJ2-7|TRBV20-1
TGCAGTGCTGCACCGGGACACTACGAGCAGTACTTC
CSAAPGHYEQYF